This T cell receptor (beta chain) came from a study of T cell responses to AZD1222 COVID-19 vaccine. Method: immunoSEQ multiplex PCR; TCRdb's copy keeps in-frame clones and lacks some. The table records roughly 80,000 clones, roughly 90% of them present only once. The germline V gene encodes CDR1 SQVTM and CDR2 ANQGSEA. With 4 bases clipped from V and 3 bases from J, the junction kept 2 bases outside the gene matches. The CDR3 runs 12 residues. The specimen was peripheral blood, collected on day 0 of MenACWY control vaccination. The clonotype was recovered from an adult in good health. The V gene is TRBV29-1, the J gene TRBJ2-5; 7 nucleotides align to TRBD1. CDR3 nucleotides: TGCAGCGTTGTTGGGACAGAAGAGACCCAGTACTTC. This encodes CSVVGTEETQYF.